This passage covers 8 T cell receptor beta chains from one sample sequenced in a study of blood T cell repertoires in COVID-19. Assay used: immunoSEQ multiplex PCR; TCRdb lists only in-frame clones, some missing. The repertoire includes 150,000 to 200,000 clones, around 85% of them detected once, and roughly 8.2% sits in the top ten. Input material: peripheral blood. The source of these receptors is a woman in her sixties or seventies with acute or convalescent COVID-19.

This clone showed up just once. The chain is built from TRBV29-1 and TRBJ1-4, with 10 positions matching TRBD1. CDR1 and CDR2 from the germline V gene are SQVTM and ANQGSEA. V was pared by 6 bases and J by 6 bases, with 4 bases of the junction left unmatched. The CDR3 totals 13 residues. The CDR3 is CSVSGTGDEKLFF. CDR3 coding DNA: TGCAGCGTGTCCGGGACAGGGGATGAAAAACTGTTTTTT.

The CDR3 spells CASSFQPLLRTFF. DNA of the CDR3: TGTGCCAGCAGTTTCCAACCGTTGCTGCGGACTTTCTTT. The rearrangement links TRBV12-3 or TRBV12-4 to TRBJ1-1; no definite D call. V lost 3 bases and J lost 12, with 17 bases in between. This CDR3 spans 13 amino acids.

The chain joins TRBV7-8 to TRBJ2-7, with TRBD2 matching 7 bases. The CDR3 is made up of 13 amino acids. Trimming took 1 base from V and 5 from J; bases not matched to a gene: 2. Per germline, CDR1 SGHVS and CDR2 FQNEAQ. The CDR3 sequence: CASSLGEGHEQYV. The DNA for the CDR3 is TGTGCCAGCAGCTTAGGGGAGGGCCACGAGCAGTACGTC.

J is TRBJ1-5 and V is TRBV6-2 or TRBV6-3, with D possibly TRBD1 on 6 matching bases. Trimming pared 0 bases from V and 2 bases from J, leaving 11 bases between. The CDR3 covers 16 residues. Germline V gives CDR1 MNHEY, CDR2 SVGEGT. Written as DNA, the CDR3 is TGTGCCAGCAGTTACTCCAGATACAGGGGCAATCAGCCCCAGCATTTT. It translates to CASSYSRYRGNQPQHF.

The chain recombines TRBV11-1 with TRBJ1-2; D is perhaps TRBD1 (6 bases). The CDR3 covers 15 residues. Trimming stripped 5 bases from V and 1 base from J, with 14 bases between. Germline V gene lookup returns CDR1 SGHAT and CDR2 FQDESV (reference sequence). For the CDR3, the DNA is TGTGCCAGCAGCCCCACCCGGACAGTTAACTATGGCTACACCTTC. It specifies CASSPTRTVNYGYTF. The full variable domain, with the rest looked up from reference TRBV11-1 and TRBJ1-2, is EAEVAQSPRYKITEKSQAVAFWCDPISGHATLYWYRQILGQGPELLVQFQDESVVDDSQLPKDRFSAERLKGVDSTLKIQPAELGDSAMYLCASSPTRTVNYGYTFGSGTRLTVV.

V and J are TRBV14 and TRBJ2-7; perhaps TRBD1 as D (6 bases). Per germline, CDR1 SGHDN and CDR2 FVKESK. The CDR3 extends over 12 amino acids. Trimming stripped 5 bases from V and 6 bases from J, with 11 bases between. CDR3 amino acids: CASSSQGIEQYF. CDR3 bases: TGTGCCAGCAGCTCTCAGGGGATCGAGCAGTACTTC.

The rearrangement joins TRBV5-1 to TRBJ1-2; 9 bases are a match to TRBD1. Unmatched junction bases numbered 3, after V lost 0 bases and J lost 6 bases. This CDR3 has 14 amino acids. Germline CDR1 is SGHRS and CDR2 is YFSETQ. CDR3 nucleotide sequence: TGCGCCAGCAGCTTGGTGGGACAGGGAGATGGCTACACCTTC. This codes for CASSLVGQGDGYTF.

The V call is TRBV9, the J call TRBJ1-1; 8 positions match TRBD1. In germline, CDR1 is SGDLS, CDR2 YYNGEE. The ends lost 4 bases at V and 8 bases at J; junction bases unmatched: 4. The CDR3 runs to 12 residues. The CDR3 loop is CASSTGQGEAFF. The DNA of the CDR3 is TGTGCCAGCAGCACCGGACAGGGCGAAGCTTTCTTT.